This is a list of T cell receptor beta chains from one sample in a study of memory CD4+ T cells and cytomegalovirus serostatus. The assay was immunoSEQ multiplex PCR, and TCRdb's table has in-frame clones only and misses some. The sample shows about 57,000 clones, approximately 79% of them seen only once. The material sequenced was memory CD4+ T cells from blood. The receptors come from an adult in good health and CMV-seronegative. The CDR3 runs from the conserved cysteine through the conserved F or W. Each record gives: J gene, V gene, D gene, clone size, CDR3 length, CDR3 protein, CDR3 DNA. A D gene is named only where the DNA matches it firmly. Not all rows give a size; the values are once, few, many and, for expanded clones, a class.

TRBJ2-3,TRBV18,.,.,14,CASSPQGFTDTQYF,TGTGCCAGCTCACCTCAGGGCTTCACAGATACGCAGTATTTT
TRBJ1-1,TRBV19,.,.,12,CASSIGGFEAFF,TGTGCCAGTAGTATAGGTGGGTTTGAAGCTTTCTTT
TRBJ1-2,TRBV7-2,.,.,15,CASSPTGAYNYGYTF,TGTGCCAGCAGCCCCACGGGGGCTTACAACTATGGCTACACCTTC
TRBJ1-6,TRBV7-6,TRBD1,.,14,CASSPDRNNSPLHF,TGTGCCAGCAGCCCGGACAGGAATAATTCACCCCTCCACTTT
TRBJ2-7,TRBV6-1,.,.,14,CASRETGLGYEQYF,TGTGCCAGCAGGGAGACGGGCCTCGGCTACGAGCAGTACTTC
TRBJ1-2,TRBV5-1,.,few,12,CASSLGREGYTF,TGCGCCAGCAGCTTGGGACGTGAGGGCTACACCTTC
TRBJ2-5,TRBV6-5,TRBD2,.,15,CASSYGRGGRETQYF,TGTGCCAGCAGTTACGGGCGGGGGGGCCGCGAGACCCAGTACTTC
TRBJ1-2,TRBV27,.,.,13,CASSRGQNYGYTF,TGTGCCAGCAGCAGAGGACAGAACTATGGCTACACCTTC
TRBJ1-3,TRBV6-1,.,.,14,CASSEAIIRNTIYF,TGTGCCAGCAGTGAAGCTATAATCCGAAACACCATATATTTT
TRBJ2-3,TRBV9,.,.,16,CASSVNMQGTWDTQYF,TGTGCCAGCAGCGTGAACATGCAGGGGACATGGGATACGCAGTATTTT
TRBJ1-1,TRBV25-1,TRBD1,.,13,CASQGDRWTEAFF,TGTGCCAGCCAAGGGGACAGGTGGACTGAAGCTTTCTTT
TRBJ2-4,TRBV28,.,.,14,CASTMIGAKNIQYF,TGTGCCAGCACCATGATTGGGGCCAAAAACATTCAGTACTTC
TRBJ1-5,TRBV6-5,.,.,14,CASSYGQGNQPQHF,TGTGCCAGCAGTTACGGCCAGGGGAACCAGCCCCAGCATTTT
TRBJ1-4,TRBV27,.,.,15,CASSRNRSPNEKLFF,TGTGCCAGCAGTCGTAACCGCTCCCCAAATGAAAAACTGTTTTTT
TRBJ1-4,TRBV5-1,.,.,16,CASSWDHGGPNEKLFF,TGCGCCAGCAGCTGGGACCACGGAGGTCCTAATGAAAAACTGTTTTTT
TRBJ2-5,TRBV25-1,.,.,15,CASSELDGGRETQYF,TGTGCCAGCAGTGAGCTAGACGGGGGACGGGAGACCCAGTACTTC
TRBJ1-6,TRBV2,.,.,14,CASSDGDRNSPLHF,TGTGCCAGCAGTGACGGGGACCGTAATTCACCCCTCCACTTT
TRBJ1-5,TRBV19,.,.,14,CASSIGKPHQPQHF,TGTGCCAGTAGTATAGGGAAGCCTCATCAGCCCCAGCATTTT
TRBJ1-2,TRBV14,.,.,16,CASSQRLLTEVNGYTF,TGTGCCAGCAGCCAAAGACTATTGACAGAAGTGAATGGCTACACCTTC
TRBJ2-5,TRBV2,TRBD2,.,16,CATGTSGRMGGETQYF,TGTGCCACCGGGACTAGCGGGAGGATGGGGGGGGAGACCCAGTACTTC
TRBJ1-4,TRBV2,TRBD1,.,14,CASTKTGIGEKLFF,TGTGCCAGCACAAAGACAGGGATTGGCGAAAAACTGTTTTTT
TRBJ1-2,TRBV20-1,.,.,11,CSANGGYGYTF,TGCAGTGCTAACGGAGGCTATGGCTACACCTTC
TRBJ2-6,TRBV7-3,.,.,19,CASSFPRGRSSSGANVLTF,TGTGCCAGCAGCTTTCCGCGGGGCAGAAGCAGCTCTGGGGCCAACGTCCTGACTTTC
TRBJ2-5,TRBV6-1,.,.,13,CASSDASQETQYF,TGTGCCAGCAGTGATGCTAGTCAGGAGACCCAGTACTTC
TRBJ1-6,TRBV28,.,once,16,CATRAGVLGGNSPLHF,TGTGCCACCCGCGCCGGTGTCCTGGGTGGTAATTCACCCCTCCACTTT
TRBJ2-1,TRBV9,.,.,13,CASSVAPSREQFF,TGTGCCAGCAGCGTAGCCCCTAGCCGGGAGCAGTTCTTC
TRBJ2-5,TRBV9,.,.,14,CASSKGGAQETQYF,TGTGCCAGCAGCAAGGGGGGGGCCCAAGAGACCCAGTACTTC
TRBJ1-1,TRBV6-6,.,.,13,CASTVRVGTEAFF,TGTGCCAGCACTGTCAGGGTTGGTACTGAAGCTTTCTTT
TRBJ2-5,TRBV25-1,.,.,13,CASTMGSGETQYF,TGTGCCAGCACCATGGGTTCGGGGGAGACCCAGTACTTC
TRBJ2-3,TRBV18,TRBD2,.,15,CASSPPSGRFNTQYF,TGTGCCAGCTCACCACCTAGCGGGAGGTTTAATACGCAGTATTTT
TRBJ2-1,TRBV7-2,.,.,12,CASSLGAHEQFF,TGTGCCAGCAGCTTAGGGGCCCATGAGCAGTTCTTC
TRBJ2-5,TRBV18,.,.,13,CASSPSAAETQYF,TGTGCCAGCTCACCGTCCGCAGCGGAGACCCAGTACTTC
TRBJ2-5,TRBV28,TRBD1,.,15,CASSPGTGVQETQYF,TGTGCCAGCAGTCCTGGGACAGGGGTCCAAGAGACCCAGTACTTC
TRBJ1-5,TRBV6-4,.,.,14,CASRGGSSNQPQHF,TGTGCCAGCAGGGGCGGTAGTAGCAATCAGCCCCAGCATTTT
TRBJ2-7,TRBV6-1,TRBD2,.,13,CASRSLAVNEQYF,TGTGCCAGCAGGTCCCTAGCGGTGAACGAGCAGTACTTC
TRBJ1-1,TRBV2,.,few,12,CASRRSDKEAFF,TGTGCCAGCAGACGGTCGGACAAAGAAGCTTTCTTT
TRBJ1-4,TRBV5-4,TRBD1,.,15,CASSLHRGGNEKLFF,TGTGCCAGCAGCCTCCACAGGGGGGGGAATGAAAAACTGTTTTTT
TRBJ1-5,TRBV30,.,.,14,CAWSVGVINQPQHF,TGTGCCTGGAGTGTAGGGGTAATTAATCAGCCCCAGCATTTT
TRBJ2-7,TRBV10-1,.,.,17,CASSEFGGAISRGEQYF,TGCGCCAGCAGTGAGTTTGGTGGGGCTATCTCTCGGGGCGAGCAGTACTTC
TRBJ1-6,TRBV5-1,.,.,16,CASSLGAGPGNSPLHF,TGCGCCAGCAGCTTGGGAGCCGGCCCCGGGAATTCACCCCTCCACTTT
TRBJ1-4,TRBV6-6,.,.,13,CASSGGTDEKLFF,TGTGCCAGCAGTGGTGGGACGGACGAAAAACTGTTTTTT
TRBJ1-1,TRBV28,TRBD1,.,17,CASRYLPGQGAHTEAFF,TGTGCCAGCAGGTATCTGCCGGGACAGGGGGCGCACACTGAAGCTTTCTTT
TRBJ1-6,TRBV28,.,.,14,CASSLGQGNSPLHF,TGTGCCAGCAGTTTGGGGCAGGGTAATTCACCCCTCCACTTT
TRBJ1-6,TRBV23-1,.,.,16,CASSQSSLLWRGPLHF,TGCGCCAGCAGTCAATCCTCACTTCTTTGGCGGGGCCCCCTCCACTTT
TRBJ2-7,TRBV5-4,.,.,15,CASSLTDFPSYEQYF,TGTGCCAGCAGCTTGACGGACTTCCCCTCCTACGAGCAGTACTTC
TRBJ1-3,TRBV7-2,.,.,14,CASSLGRTGNTIYF,TGTGCCAGCAGCTTGGGTCGTACTGGAAACACCATATATTTT
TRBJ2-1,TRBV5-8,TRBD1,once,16,CASSSYRETGENEQFF,TGTGCCAGCAGCTCTTACCGGGAGACAGGGGAGAATGAGCAGTTCTTC
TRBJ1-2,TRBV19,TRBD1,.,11,CATIRGSGYTF,TGTGCCACCATCAGGGGGTCTGGCTACACCTTC